This T cell receptor beta chain was found in a study of T cell repertoires in cytomegalovirus infection. Overall study context: CMV epitopes in the study were HLA-C-restricted (recently identified) and HLA-B-restricted (well studied).

TCRdb reprocessed the reads with MiXCR, giving one entry per CDR3 protein. The sample has about 890,000 distinct CDR3 sequences; roughly 30% are singletons. This clonotype was detected ten times or more. Its antigen is unknown. This CDR3 has 16 residues. Trimming left V 2 bases short and J 1 base short, with 14 bases between. CDR1 and CDR2 (germline): SEHNR, FQNEAQ (reference sequence). This sequence originates from a human donor in good health (CMV status not recorded). Some clones in this sample may be carry-over from other donors' samples. The V gene is TRBV7-9, the J gene TRBJ1-1; D is possibly TRBD1 (6 bases). The specimen comprised cultured CD8+ T cells from PBMCs, sampled from culture after CMV antigen stimulation. The chain's CDR3 is CASSLPPDSRNTEAFF. CDR3 coding DNA: TGTGCCAGCAGCTTACCGCCGGACAGCAGGAACACTGAAGCTTTCTTT.